This T cell receptor (beta chain) was retrieved from a study of T cell responses to AZD1222 COVID-19 vaccine. Study context: Whether given at about 4 or about 12 weeks, second doses were pooled. Notes on the study in general: There were mostly white British donors and more females than males, and clonal diversity was possibly underestimated. Sampling captured repertoires only after the peak T cell response. The study identified only 6 or 7 AZD1222 recipients as seropositive at baseline.

Trimming pared 8 bases from V and 8 bases from J, leaving 12 bases between. The CDR3 runs 11 residues. CDR1 MNHEY and CDR2 SVGAGI come from the germline V gene. A word on this clone: Its antigen is as yet unknown.

Sequencing used immunoSEQ multiplex PCR; TCRdb keeps in-frame clones, though not all of them. This sample has 140,000 to 150,000 clones, with 80% to 95% found just once. The chain combines TRBV6-5 with TRBJ1-2, with D tentatively TRBD1 (6 bases). The clonotype comes from an adult in good health. The source material was peripheral blood, sampled on day 0 of AZD1222 vaccination. CDR3 sequence reads: CASRGGRGYTF. In DNA, the CDR3 is TGTGCCAGCCGGGGGGGGCGAGGCTACACCTTC.